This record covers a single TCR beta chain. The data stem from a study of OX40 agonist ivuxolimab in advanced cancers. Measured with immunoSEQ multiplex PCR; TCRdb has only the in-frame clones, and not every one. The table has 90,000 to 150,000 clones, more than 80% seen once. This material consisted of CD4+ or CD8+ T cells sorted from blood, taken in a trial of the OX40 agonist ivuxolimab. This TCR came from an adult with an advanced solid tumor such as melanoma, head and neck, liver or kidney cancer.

This CDR3 reads CASRFNGQETQYF. CDR3 sequence (DNA): TGTGCCAGCAGGTTTAACGGGCAAGAGACCCAGTACTTC. The rearrangement joins TRBV5-4 to TRBJ2-5; the D is unclear. Trimming took off 5 bases at V and 2 bases at J, with 10 bases between the two ends. Germline V lookup: CDR1 SGHNT, CDR2 YYREEE (reference sequence). The CDR3 consists of 13 residues.